This T cell receptor (beta chain) was recorded in a study of blood T cell repertoires in COVID-19. Across the study: Material from acute and convalescent COVID-19 was sourced from the United States, Italy and Spain. T cells, B-cell-depleted T cells, or PBMCs supplied cDNA or gDNA.

Sequencing was performed with immunoSEQ multiplex PCR; in TCRdb, only in-frame clones are kept and a portion is missing. Here the sample spans about 180,000 clones, 88% being singletons. The CDR3 runs to 15 residues. Cohorts were based on clinical histories the participants reported. This chain uses TRBV12-1 with TRBJ1-4; the DNA was not used to check the table's D call, TRBD1. TRBV12-1 is a listed pseudogene. Sequenced input: PBMCs or T cells enriched from blood (not recorded which). The sequence came from a woman aged 18-29 years who had recovered from COVID-19. The CDR3 here is CASSTINRVREKLFF. The CDR3 nucleotides read TGTGCCAGCAGCACGATTAACAGGGTCCGGGAAAAACTGTTTTTT.